Described below is a single TCR beta chain sequence and its context. Germline CDR1 is MGHRA and CDR2 is YSYEKL. The CDR3 length is 12 residues. Trimming removed 0 bases from V and 7 bases from J, with 6 bases in between. This entry comes from a study of control samples from healthy donors and cancer patients. TCRdb's copy holds only in-frame clones and misses some; the assay was immunoSEQ multiplex PCR. The table lists 40,000 to 45,000 clones, roughly three quarters of them singletons. The sample comprised formalin-fixed, paraffin-embedded tissue. The TCR comes from a male donor with melanoma. The chain links TRBV4-1 to TRBJ2-5; D unresolved. Here the CDR3 DNA reads TGCGCCAGCAGCCAAGAGGGCACGACCCAGTACTTC. It is translated as CASSQEGTTQYF.